The 25 T cell receptor beta chains below all came from one sample that was sequenced in a study of tumour-infiltrating T cells in Burkitt lymphoma. The assay was immunoSEQ multiplex PCR, and TCRdb's table has in-frame clones only and misses some. This table holds more than 40,000 clones, around 31% found once. The sequencing input was tumor tissue. The receptors originated from a human donor with Burkitt lymphoma.

This clone was seen a handful of times. The chain joins TRBV5-6 to TRBJ2-5; D gene unclear. From germline, CDR1 is SGHDT and CDR2 YYEEEE. This CDR3 spans 18 amino acids. V was shortened by 0 bases and J by 3 bases, with 21 bases between the two germline ends. The CDR3 region has the DNA TGTGCCAGCAGCTTGGTTGGCCAGGTCCAAGGCGTGAAAGAGACCCAGTACTTC. It is translated as CASSLVGQVQGVKETQYF.

The chain couples TRBV19 to TRBJ1-5, with 9 bases aligning to TRBD1. Germline V lookup: CDR1 LNHDA, CDR2 SQIVND (reference sequence). This CDR3 comprises 15 residues. V lost 7 bases to trimming and J lost 6 bases; unmatched junction nucleotides: 10. CDR3 coding DNA: TGTGCCAGTACCAACATAACAGGGGGCAGTCAGCCCCAGCATTTT. This translates into CASTNITGGSQPQHF.

The sample holds one count of this clone. The V gene is TRBV29-1, the J gene TRBJ2-1, with 7 bases matching TRBD2. The CDR3 has 15 residues. Germline lookup yields CDR1 SQVTM and CDR2 ANQGSEA. V lost 3 bases to trimming and J lost 1 base; unmatched junction nucleotides: 6. The CDR3 nucleotides are TGCAGCGTTGAGGAACTAGCGCTATCCTACAATGAGCAGTTCTTC. Its translation is CSVEELALSYNEQFF.

This clone was seen a few times. The V call is TRBV29-1, the J call TRBJ1-2; D is possibly TRBD1 (6 bases). CDR1 is SQVTM and CDR2 is ANQGSEA in the germline V gene. This CDR3 is built from 13 residues. Between the trimmed V and J ends, which lost 2 bases and 10 bases, there was a span of 17 bases. CDR3 in DNA: TGCAGCGTTGAAACCACAGGGTACTTTGCCTACACCTTC. It codes for CSVETTGYFAYTF.

The chain recombines TRBV14 with TRBJ1-4; weak D call: TRBD1 (6 bases). The CDR3 covers 16 residues. The germline CDR1 and CDR2 sequences are SGHDN and FVKESK. V was cut by 4 bases and J by 7 bases, with 19 bases left in between. CDR3 in DNA: TGTGCCAGCAGCCCCCTCTCCGGAGGGGGATTTGAAAAACTGTTTTTT. This codes for CASSPLSGGGFEKLFF.

This clone was seen more than once but under ten times. The rearrangement uses TRBV6-5 and TRBJ2-1; TRBD1 matches 7 bases. Germline values: CDR1 MNHEY, CDR2 SVGAGI. V lost 5 bases to trimming and J lost 12 bases; unmatched junction nucleotides: 7. The CDR3 loop spans 12 amino acids. The CDR3 reads CASSTQGVGQFF. As DNA, the CDR3 is TGTGCCAGCAGTACCCAGGGGGTGGGGCAGTTCTTC.

J is TRBJ2-2 and V is TRBV9; perhaps TRBD2 as D (6 bases). Germline V lookup: CDR1 SGDLS, CDR2 YYNGEE. There are 16 residues in the CDR3. Trimming took 0 bases from V and 4 from J, leaving 13 bases between them. The CDR3 reads CASSVASFGGTGELFF. CDR3 DNA: TGTGCCAGCAGCGTAGCCAGTTTCGGGGGCACCGGGGAGCTGTTTTTT.

The chain links TRBV20-1 to TRBJ1-2; D is perhaps TRBD1 (5 bases). This CDR3 has 11 amino acids. Trimming removed 7 bases at V and 12 bases at J, with 18 bases between. Germline V gene lookup returns CDR1 DFQATT and CDR2 SNEGSKA (reference sequence). The CDR3 sequence: CSGGGGPGHTF. As DNA, the CDR3 is TGCAGTGGTGGGGGGGGACCAGGGCACACCTTC.

V and J are TRBV29-1 and TRBJ1-4; 10 bases agree with TRBD1. The trim removed 7 bases at V and 6 bases at J, leaving 2 bases unmatched. Germline V gives CDR1 SQVTM, CDR2 ANQGSEA. This CDR3 spans 12 amino acids. The CDR3 loop is CSAGTGDEKLFF. The DNA for the CDR3 is TGCAGCGCCGGGACAGGGGATGAAAAACTGTTTTTT.

This clone turned up a few times. The gene calls are TRBV6-5 and TRBJ1-6, with 7 bases that match TRBD1. The J segment lost 14 bases and the V segment lost 5 bases, leaving 15 bases of the junction unmatched. Germline V gene lookup returns CDR1 MNHEY and CDR2 SVGAGI. The CDR3 covers 15 residues. CDR3 residues: CASSPRTGEGRALHF. DNA of the CDR3: TGTGCCAGCAGTCCTAGGACAGGCGAGGGTAGAGCCCTCCACTTT.

The chain is built from TRBV7-2 and TRBJ2-5; 10 nucleotides line up with TRBD1. The ends lost 6 bases at V and 5 bases at J; junction bases unmatched: 9. The CDR3 loop spans 15 amino acids. CDR1 is SGHTA, CDR2 FQGNSA, per germline. CDR3 DNA sequence: TGTGCCAGCAGTTCGACCGGGACAGGGGATGAGACCCAGTACTTC. Amino acid sequence: CASSSTGTGDETQYF. Looking up the rest from reference TRBV7-2 and TRBJ2-5 gives the full variable domain: GAGVSQSPSNKVTEKGKDVELRCDPISGHTALYWYRQSLGQGLEFLIYFQGNSAPDKSGLPSDRFSAERTGGSVSTLTIQRTQQEDSAVYLCASSSTGTGDETQYFGPGTRLLVL.

The rearrangement uses TRBV9 and TRBJ2-3; D may be TRBD2 (6 bases). This CDR3 region has 18 residues. Germline loops: CDR1 SGDLS, CDR2 YYNGEE. Trimming took off 5 bases at V and 6 bases at J, with 28 bases between the two ends. This CDR3 is CASSRAPWLAPEGDTQYF. The CDR3 DNA sequence: TGTGCCAGCAGTCGTGCCCCTTGGCTAGCCCCGGAGGGGGATACGCAGTATTTT.

This clone occurred a few times. The rearrangement joins TRBV2 to TRBJ2-7, with 9 bases matching TRBD2. Germline trimming cut 7 bases from V and 5 bases from J; bases unmatched to any gene: 9. The CDR3 runs 14 residues. The V gene's germline CDR1 is SNHLY and CDR2 FYNNEI. The CDR3 sequence is CASMAGGSLHEQYF. The CDR3 DNA is TGTGCCAGCATGGCGGGGGGGTCCCTCCACGAGCAGTACTTC.

The chain links TRBV7-3 to TRBJ1-1; TRBD1 might be the D (5 bases). Germline CDR1 and CDR2: SGHTA and FQGTGA. The CDR3 extends over 14 amino acids. Trimming shortened V by 2 bases and J by 5 bases, and 12 bases separated the two germline ends. The CDR3 nucleotides read TGTGCCAGCAGCTTAGGGGGGTTAGGAACTGAAGCTTTCTTT. Translating gives CASSLGGLGTEAFF.

The chain couples TRBV5-1 to TRBJ2-2; D is unclear. V was pared by 0 bases and J by 0 bases, with 6 bases between. This CDR3 region has 15 residues. Germline values: CDR1 SGHRS, CDR2 YFSETQ. The CDR3 DNA sequence: TGCGCCAGCAGCTTGGCCGGTACGAACACCGGGGAGCTGTTTTTT. It codes for CASSLAGTNTGELFF.

This clone was detected only a few times. The J gene is TRBJ2-7, the V gene TRBV6-5, with D tentatively TRBD1 (6 bases). This CDR3 is 15 amino acids long. V dropped 0 bases and J dropped 5 bases, with 14 bases sitting between them. The germline V gene encodes CDR1 MNHEY and CDR2 SVGAGI. Here the CDR3 DNA reads TGTGCCAGCAGTTACTCTAGGGACATAGGCCACGAGCAGTACTTC. It translates to CASSYSRDIGHEQYF.

This clone was seen a handful of times. This chain connects TRBV2 to TRBJ2-1; D is ambiguous. V lost 6 bases to trimming and J lost 4 bases, with 13 bases between them. In germline, CDR1 is SNHLY, CDR2 FYNNEI. CDR3 length: 14 residues. This CDR3 reads CASSLSSTYNEQFF. CDR3 nucleotides: TGTGCCAGCAGCCTCTCCTCTACGTACAATGAGCAGTTCTTC.

This clone turned up a few times. The chain combines TRBV9 with TRBJ2-5, with 7 bases identical to TRBD1. V was clipped by 0 bases and J by 5 bases; unmatched bases: 10. Germline V CDR1 and CDR2: SGDLS, YYNGEE. The CDR3 is made up of 16 amino acids. DNA for the CDR3: TGTGCCAGCAGCGTAGGAGGGGGCAGGCAAGGGGAGACCCAGTACTTC. Its translation: CASSVGGGRQGETQYF.

This chain uses TRBV7-2 with TRBJ1-4, with D unclear. Trimming stripped 5 bases from V and 1 base from J, with 11 bases between. Germline assignment: CDR1 SGHTA and CDR2 FQGNSA. This CDR3 contains 15 residues. For the CDR3, the DNA is TGTGCCAGCAGCCCCGACGGGCTAACTAATGAAAAACTGTTTTTT. Protein: CASSPDGLTNEKLFF.

This clone has just a few counts. The CDR3 spells CASSYGKYEQYF. CDR3 bases: TGTGCCAGCAGTTACGGGAAATACGAGCAGTACTTC. V usage is TRBV6-6 and J usage is TRBJ2-7; no firm D call. The CDR3 spans 12 residues. Per germline, CDR1 MNHNY and CDR2 SVGAGI (reference sequence). V lost 2 bases, J lost 4 bases, and 6 bases lay in between.

V is TRBV11-2 and J is TRBJ1-6, with D uncertain. Trimming pared 1 base from V and 0 bases from J, leaving 10 bases between. In germline, CDR1 is SGHAT, CDR2 FQNNGV. The CDR3 spans 17 residues. The CDR3 nucleotides are TGTGCCAGCAGCTTAGCGGTCGGGAGCTCCTATAATTCACCCCTCCACTTT. Protein sequence: CASSLAVGSSYNSPLHF.

The rearrangement joins TRBV11-2 to TRBJ2-2; D unresolved. Germline V gene lookup returns CDR1 SGHAT and CDR2 FQNNGV. V lost 1 base and J lost 4, with 4 bases in between. There are 13 residues in the CDR3. In DNA, the CDR3 is TGTGCCAGCAGCTTAGTTGGCACCGGGGAGCTGTTTTTT. Its translation: CASSLVGTGELFF.

This clone came up a few times. The chain uses TRBV29-1 and TRBJ1-2, with a possible D match to TRBD1 (5 bases). This CDR3 contains 13 residues. Per the germline V gene, CDR1 is SQVTM and CDR2 is ANQGSEA. V lost 1 base and J 6 bases, leaving 12 bases between the germline ends. CDR3 in amino acids: CSVEGQRRNGYTF. The CDR3 DNA reads TGCAGCGTTGAAGGACAGCGAAGAAATGGCTACACCTTC.

The chain joins TRBV29-1 to TRBJ2-5; 7 bases map to TRBD1. The tail of the sequence fits TRBJ2-7 better, so the J call may be wrong. CDR3 length: 14 residues. Germline CDR1 and CDR2: SQVTM and ANQGSEA. The CDR3 bases are TGCAGCGTAGTGGGACAGCAGCTGCCCTACGAGCAGTACTTC. Protein: CSVVGQQLPYEQYF.

J is TRBJ1-1 and V is TRBV7-9; D remains ambiguous. Deletions cut 3 bases from V and 4 bases from J, with 12 bases between. The germline CDR1 and CDR2 sequences are SEHNR and FQNEAQ (reference sequence). This CDR3 spans 14 amino acids. This CDR3 reads CASSFVGLGTEAFF. Written as DNA, the CDR3 is TGTGCCAGCAGCTTTGTCGGACTGGGCACTGAAGCTTTCTTT.